This T cell receptor (beta chain) was profiled in a study of Ad26.COV2.S vaccination and SARS-CoV-2 variants. Study-level information: In the study, Ad26.COV2.S was injected intramuscularly once, or twice 56 days apart. Points from the study as a whole: The breadth of spike-specific CD8+ and CD4+ T cell responses after vaccination was reportedly substantial. Measurements of TCR breadth and depth may have given underestimates of the total T cell responses.

Per germline, CDR1 SGHTA and CDR2 FQGTGA. CDR3 size: 15 residues. The V gene lost 5 bases and the J gene lost 8 bases, with 19 bases spanning the gap. The protocol was immunoSEQ multiplex PCR, while the TCRdb copy is restricted to in-frame clones and leaves out a portion. The repertoire consists of about 400,000 clones, with roughly 90% occurring once and the leading ten covering about 1.9%. As for this clone: No antigen is known for it.

As to treatment: around 19 received Ad26.COV2.S at low or high dose, single or two shots; 5 received placebo; per-sample allocation not given. Sampling occurred on day 63 after the first vaccine or placebo injection. The receptor was isolated from a person between 18 and 65 years old who received the Ad26.COV2.S COVID-19 vaccine or a placebo. The specimen comprised peripheral blood, sampled in a trial of Ad26.COV2.S vaccine versus placebo. The chain uses TRBV7-3 and TRBJ2-1, with a tentative D call TRBD2 (6 bases). The CDR3 reads CASSGGLRHRDEQFF. The CDR3 nucleotides read TGTGCCAGCAGCGGAGGACTAAGACACCGGGATGAGCAGTTCTTC.